The text below deals with one T cell receptor beta chain. Specified treatment: about 20 received Ad26.COV2.S at low or high dose, single or two shots; roughly five received placebo; per-sample allocation not given. On day 63 after the first injection, vaccine and placebo recipients gave samples. The table came from immunoSEQ multiplex PCR; TCRdb's copy has only in-frame clones and leaves some out. The table includes about 410,000 clones, roughly 90% detected once. The source of the sample is a study of Ad26.COV2.S vaccination and SARS-CoV-2 variants. Unmatched junction bases numbered 8, after V lost 2 bases and J lost 5 bases. The CDR3 is 15 residues long. Germline values: CDR1 MNHNY, CDR2 SVGAGI (reference sequence).

The V call is TRBV6-6, the J call TRBJ2-7; 8 bases fit TRBD1. The material was peripheral blood, obtained in a trial of Ad26.COV2.S vaccine versus placebo. This clonotype was obtained from a person aged 18-65 years who received the Ad26.COV2.S COVID-19 vaccine or a placebo. Here the CDR3 DNA reads TGTGCCAGCAGTTACGTGTGGACAGGGCGACACGAGCAGTACTTC. Amino acids: CASSYVWTGRHEQYF.